One and the same sample provided the 32 T cell receptor beta chains below, sequenced in a study of cytomegalovirus exposure and HLA in healthy donors (TCRdb year 2017). Library construction relied on the immunoSEQ multiplex PCR assay. A mixture of 60 forward primers for TCR Vbeta segments and 13 reverse primers for TCR Jbeta segments was used in the multiplex PCR. Held by TCRdb, this immuneACCESS table contains in-frame sequences only and omits some clones. Under half of the omission traces to an unresolved V gene where checked; the cause of the rest is unknown. The sample data list over 100,000 clones, and just under 70% of these were observed just once. In total, the top ten clones hold approximately 5.4% of the sample. The sequenced material came from PBMCs. The receptors were sampled from a woman between 70 and 85 years old in good health and CMV-seropositive.

The rearrangement joins TRBV2 to TRBJ2-1; 12 nucleotides agree with TRBD2. Germline V gene sequence: CDR1 SNHLY, CDR2 FYNNEI. CDR3 length: 15 amino acids. The J segment lost 4 bases and the V segment lost 9 bases, leaving 7 bases of the junction unmatched. The CDR3 protein is CASHSSGGGYNEQFF. CDR3 DNA sequence: TGTGCCAGTCATTCTAGCGGGGGGGGATACAATGAGCAGTTCTTC.

Here the CDR3 DNA reads TGTGCCAGTAGTATAGGGCCACAGCCAAATCCTAACTATGGCTACACCTTC. Amino acid sequence: CASSIGPQPNPNYGYTF. The chain combines TRBV19 with TRBJ1-2, with unresolved D. There are 17 residues in the CDR3. The V and J ends lost 1 base and 0 bases respectively, with 15 bases between them. Germline CDR1 LNHDA, CDR2 SQIVND (reference sequence).

The V and J genes are TRBV2 and TRBJ1-5, with unresolved D. Germline V gene lookup returns CDR1 SNHLY and CDR2 FYNNEI. This CDR3 spans 15 amino acids. V dropped 6 bases and J dropped 2 bases, with 14 bases sitting between them. The CDR3 loop is CASRESALGNQPQHF. CDR3 DNA: TGTGCCAGCAGGGAGTCGGCGTTGGGCAATCAGCCCCAGCATTTT. Based on the CDR3 plus reference TRBV2 and TRBJ1-5, the full variable domain is EPEVTQTPSHQVTQMGQEVILRCVPISNHLYFYWYRQILGQKVEFLVSFYNNEISEKSEIFDDQFSVERPDGSNFTLKIRSTKLEDSAMYFCASRESALGNQPQHFGDGTRLSIL.

This chain uses TRBV19 with TRBJ2-3; D is undetermined. Germline V gene lookup returns CDR1 LNHDA and CDR2 SQIVND (reference sequence). There are 16 residues in the CDR3. V was pared by 7 bases and J by 4 bases, with 21 bases between. The CDR3 is CASTPETPPLADTQYF. Here the CDR3 DNA reads TGTGCCAGTACCCCGGAGACTCCTCCTCTGGCAGATACGCAGTATTTT.

This chain joins TRBV4-1 and TRBJ1-6, with a possible D match to TRBD1 (6 bases). The CDR3 loop spans 19 amino acids. Germline V gives CDR1 MGHRA, CDR2 YSYEKL. Trimming stripped 0 bases from V and 0 bases from J, with 15 bases between. The CDR3 reads CASSQDLGQSRSYNSPLHF. The CDR3 DNA reads TGCGCCAGCAGCCAAGATCTTGGACAGTCACGCTCCTATAATTCACCCCTCCACTTT.

The gene calls are TRBV5-1 and TRBJ1-2; TRBD1 agrees at 8 bases. V trimming: 4 bases; J trimming: 2 bases; junction bases outside the gene matches: 10. The CDR3 is 16 residues long. CDR1 and CDR2 (germline): SGHRS, YFSETQ. CDR3 in DNA: TGCGCCAGCAGCGTGGACAGGGTTGGACCCAACTATGGCTACACCTTC. This gives the protein CASSVDRVGPNYGYTF.

The CDR3 region has the DNA TGTGCCAGCGCCCGGAGGGTTCCGGCTGAGCAGTTCTTC. Translated, it gives CASARRVPAEQFF. The chain uses TRBV7-9 and TRBJ2-1; D is perhaps TRBD2 (6 bases). Germline V gene sequence: CDR1 SEHNR, CDR2 FQNEAQ (reference sequence). This CDR3 region has 13 residues. Deletions cut 8 bases from V and 9 bases from J, with 17 bases between.

The chain has TRBV15 and TRBJ2-1; TRBD1 aligns across 10 bases. Germline trimming cut 4 bases from V and 8 bases from J; bases unmatched to any gene: 5. Germline V gene sequence: CDR1 LNHNV, CDR2 YYDKDF (reference sequence). This CDR3 region has 14 residues. The CDR3 spells CATSTRQGADEQFF. As DNA, the CDR3 is TGTGCCACCAGCACCCGACAGGGGGCGGATGAGCAGTTCTTC. The full variable domain, rest sourced from reference TRBV15 and TRBJ2-1, is DAMVIQNPRYQVTQFGKPVTLSCSQTLNHNVMYWYQQKSSQAPKLLFHYYDKDFNNEADTPDNFQSRRPNTSFCFLDIRSPGLGDTAMYLCATSTRQGADEQFFGPGTRLTVL.

The chain joins TRBV25-1 to TRBJ1-2, with 8 bases matching TRBD1. The CDR3 sequence is 11 residues long. V gave up 9 bases and J gave up 4 bases; unmatched junction bases: 1. Looked up from germline, CDR1 is MGHDK and CDR2 is SYGVNS. CDR3 sequence (DNA): TGTGCCAGTCAGGGGGCCTATGGCTACACCTTC. Translated: CASQGAYGYTF.

This chain links TRBV23-1 with TRBJ2-5; D is ambiguous. TRBV23-1 is given ORF status, its function remaining uncertain. V shed 8 bases and J shed 7 bases, with 20 bases lying between them. The CDR3 has 14 residues. CDR3 sequence: CASDLTPGAVTQYF. CDR3 DNA: TGCGCCAGCGATCTGACTCCTGGTGCAGTGACCCAGTACTTC.

The V and J genes are TRBV19 and TRBJ1-2; 9 bases are a match to TRBD1. This CDR3 spans 15 amino acids. J was trimmed by 8 bases and V by 5 bases; bases with no gene match: 12. CDR1 LNHDA and CDR2 SQIVND come from the germline V gene (reference sequence). CDR3 bases: TGTGCCAGTAGTGCCTGGGACAGGGACTTTGCGGGCTACACCTTC. Translating it yields CASSAWDRDFAGYTF.

This clone was detected a few times. The V gene is TRBV9, the J gene TRBJ2-5; D is perhaps TRBD1 (6 bases). Trimming shortened V by 3 bases and J by 1 base, and 16 bases separated the two germline ends. The CDR3 totals 16 residues. The germline V gene encodes CDR1 SGDLS and CDR2 YYNGEE. The CDR3: CASSDDPGTPQETQYF. The DNA of the CDR3 is TGTGCCAGCAGCGACGATCCCGGGACACCCCAAGAGACCCAGTACTTC.

The CDR3 DNA follows: TGTGCCACCGGGACAGGCACCACAGATACGCAGTATTTT. Residues: CATGTGTTDTQYF. This chain uses TRBV6-4 with TRBJ2-3; 8 nucleotides align to TRBD1. Trimming cost V 10 bases and J 2 bases; bases outside gene matches: 5. Germline V lookup: CDR1 MRHNA, CDR2 SNTAGT. This CDR3 contains 13 residues.

The chain joins TRBV7-8 to TRBJ1-6; unclear D gene. V lost 4 bases and J lost 9, with 13 bases in between. The CDR3 covers 14 residues. Germline CDR1 is SGHVS and CDR2 is FQNEAQ. CDR3 bases: TGTGCCAGCAGCTCGTTACGGGGTAGTTCACCCCTCCACTTT. Translation gives CASSSLRGSSPLHF.

The chain couples TRBV6-5 to TRBJ1-4, with D perhaps TRBD1 (6 bases). Trimming took off 2 bases at V and 8 bases at J, with 12 bases between the two ends. Germline-derived CDR1 and CDR2 are MNHEY and SVGAGI. The CDR3 consists of 14 residues. CDR3 DNA sequence: TGTGCCAGCAGTTACGGGGGGGCAGGGGAAAAACTGTTTTTT. Translation: CASSYGGAGEKLFF.

The chain couples TRBV25-1 to TRBJ1-1, with D maybe TRBD1 (5 bases). In germline, CDR1 is MGHDK, CDR2 SYGVNS. The CDR3 consists of 11 residues. Trimming removed 6 bases from V and 7 bases from J, with 9 bases in between. The CDR3, as DNA: TGTGCCAGCAGCGGGACTAATGAAGCTTTCTTT. Translation: CASSGTNEAFF.

The sample holds a few counts of this clone. The chain links TRBV10-3 to TRBJ2-7, with D tentatively TRBD1 (5 bases). Trimming took 9 bases from V and 5 from J, leaving 11 bases between them. Germline V gene lookup returns CDR1 ENHRY and CDR2 SYGVKD. The CDR3 length is 11 residues. In DNA form, the CDR3 reads TGTGCCATTTCTAAGGGGAACGAGCAGTACTTC. Encoded protein: CAISKGNEQYF.

The chain links TRBV18 to TRBJ2-6, with 7 bases that match TRBD1. V shed 3 bases and J 4 bases; nucleotides not matched to a gene: 6. There are 16 residues in the CDR3. The germline gives CDR1 KGHSH, CDR2 LQKENI. CDR3 loop: CASSPLTGSGANVLTF. The CDR3 bases are TGTGCCAGCTCACCCCTGACAGGGTCCGGGGCCAACGTCCTGACTTTC.

The V gene is TRBV7-2, the J gene TRBJ2-1, with 7 nucleotides matching TRBD2. Trimming removed 6 bases from V and 0 bases from J; junction bases left unmatched: 11. The germline V gene has CDR1 SGHTA and CDR2 FQGNSA. This CDR3 has 17 amino acids. The CDR3 loop is CASRSPSRGVSYNEQFF. The DNA for the CDR3 is TGTGCCAGCAGAAGTCCCAGCCGGGGGGTCTCCTACAATGAGCAGTTCTTC.

The chain joins TRBV7-2 to TRBJ2-2, with D uncertain. This CDR3 region has 11 residues. Germline V gene data show CDR1 as SGHTA and CDR2 as FQGNSA. Between the trimmed V and J ends, which lost 3 bases and 15 bases, there was a span of 11 bases. CDR3 region: CASSFVESVFF. The CDR3 DNA sequence: TGTGCCAGCAGCTTCGTAGAATCGGTGTTTTTT. The full variable domain, its missing parts supplied by reference TRBV7-2 and TRBJ2-2, is GAGVSQSPSNKVTEKGKDVELRCDPISGHTALYWYRQSLGQGLEFLIYFQGNSAPDKSGLPSDRFSAERTGGSVSTLTIQRTQQEDSAVYLCASSFVESVFFGEGSRLTVL.

This clone has a single count. The genes are TRBV2 and TRBJ2-5; 11 nucleotides match TRBD2. Germline CDR1 and CDR2: SNHLY and FYNNEI. Trimming took 4 bases from V and 7 from J; bases not matched to a gene: 8. This CDR3 comprises 15 residues. The CDR3 reads CASSGSGGAPGTQYF. The CDR3, as DNA: TGTGCCAGCAGTGGTAGCGGGGGGGCCCCGGGGACCCAGTACTTC. Full variable domain (rest looked up from reference TRBV2 and TRBJ2-5): EPEVTQTPSHQVTQMGQEVILRCVPISNHLYFYWYRQILGQKVEFLVSFYNNEISEKSEIFDDQFSVERPDGSNFTLKIRSTKLEDSAMYFCASSGSGGAPGTQYFGPGTRLLVL.

This clone was seen just once. This chain uses TRBV7-7 with TRBJ2-3; TRBD1 is a possible D gene (5 bases). Germline loops: CDR1 SSHAT, CDR2 FNYEAQ (reference sequence). The CDR3 sequence is 12 residues long. CDR3 region: CASKGDTDTQYF. CDR3 sequence (DNA): TGTGCTTCGAAAGGGGACACAGATACGCAGTATTTT.

V usage is TRBV15 and J usage is TRBJ1-3; D gene ambiguous. The CDR3 is 11 residues long. Germline V gene lookup returns CDR1 LNHNV and CDR2 YYDKDF (reference sequence). The V and J ends lost 8 bases and 2 bases respectively, with 4 bases between them. CDR3 sequence (DNA): TGTGCCACCGGCCCTGGAAACACCATATATTTT. Translating it yields CATGPGNTIYF.

The chain has TRBV2 and TRBJ2-7, with a possible D match to TRBD1 (5 bases). Germline V CDR1 and CDR2: SNHLY, FYNNEI. The CDR3 spans 13 residues. Trimming stripped 6 bases from V and 1 base from J, with 10 bases between. The CDR3 nucleotides read TGTGCCAGCAGAAGGCCAGGGTCCTACGAGCAGTACTTC. Translated, it gives CASRRPGSYEQYF.

This clone has more than one count but fewer than ten. The chain uses TRBV5-1 and TRBJ1-2, with TRBD1 matching over 8 bases. The CDR3 extends over 13 amino acids. With 4 bases clipped from V and 5 bases from J, the junction kept 4 bases outside the gene matches. The V gene's germline CDR1 is SGHRS and CDR2 YFSETQ. CDR3 region: CASSPDRAYGYTF. The CDR3 coding sequence is TGCGCCAGCAGCCCGGACAGGGCGTATGGCTACACCTTC. Complete variable domain (other parts from reference TRBV5-1 and TRBJ1-2): KAGVTQTPRYLIKTRGQQVTLSCSPISGHRSVSWYQQTPGQGLQFLFEYFSETQRNKGNFPGRFSGRQFSNSRSEMNVSTLELGDSALYLCASSPDRAYGYTFGSGTRLTVV.

The sample holds a few counts of this clone. DNA of the CDR3: TGTGCCAGAAGCTTGGAGGAACACCGGGGGACCCAGTACTTC. This codes for CARSLEEHRGTQYF. V and J are TRBV5-3 and TRBJ2-5; perhaps TRBD2 as D (5 bases). TRBV5-3 is known as an ORF, though its function is uncertain. Trimming left V 0 bases short and J 7 bases short, with 13 bases between. CDR3 length: 14 amino acids.

The genes are TRBV29-1 and TRBJ2-3, with 9 positions matching TRBD1. With 8 bases clipped from V and 3 bases from J, the junction kept 6 bases outside the gene matches. The germline gives CDR1 SQVTM, CDR2 ANQGSEA. The CDR3 consists of 13 residues. The DNA of the CDR3 is TGCAGCTTATGGACAGGGGTTACAGATACGCAGTATTTT. Amino acid sequence: CSLWTGVTDTQYF.

J is TRBJ1-2 and V is TRBV4-3; no definite D call. Trimming removed 0 bases at V and 7 bases at J, with 15 bases between. The CDR3 is made up of 15 amino acids. The germline gives CDR1 LGHNA, CDR2 YSLEER. CDR3 sequence (DNA): TGCGCCAGCAGCCAAGATCGTGCAGGTGGAGGTGGCTACACCTTC. This translates into CASSQDRAGGGGYTF.

The chain recombines TRBV5-1 with TRBJ2-7; D not certain. In germline, CDR1 is SGHRS, CDR2 YFSETQ. The CDR3 length is 13 residues. V was cut by 4 bases and J by 7 bases, with 15 bases left in between. The CDR3 DNA reads as TGCGCCAGCAGCCCGAGACTTGACTTGGAGCAGTACTTC. The encoded protein is CASSPRLDLEQYF.

The chain uses TRBV5-5 and TRBJ1-5, with D possibly matching TRBD1 (6 bases). V gave up 4 bases and J gave up 2 bases, with 16 bases separating them. The CDR3 runs 16 residues. Germline assignment: CDR1 SGHKS and CDR2 YYEKEE (reference sequence). The DNA for the CDR3 is TGTGCCAGCAGCCCCGGGGGGCAAGGGGGCAATCAGCCCCAGCATTTT. Protein: CASSPGGQGGNQPQHF. The variable domain in full, with the rest retrieved from reference TRBV5-5 and TRBJ1-5, is DAGVTQSPTHLIKTRGQQVTLRCSPISGHKSVSWYQQVLGQGPQFIFQYYEKEERGRGNFPDRFSARQFPNYSSELNVNALLLGDSALYLCASSPGGQGGNQPQHFGDGTRLSIL.

For the CDR3, the DNA is TGTGCCAGCAGTGGTTCAGGGCCCCAAGAGACCCAGTACTTC. Translating gives CASSGSGPQETQYF. This chain connects TRBV6-6 to TRBJ2-5; D is perhaps TRBD1 (5 bases). From germline, CDR1 is MNHNY and CDR2 SVGAGI (reference sequence). The CDR3 has 14 amino acids. Trimming pared 5 bases from V and 1 base from J, leaving 11 bases between.

This clone was seen a few times. The chain employs TRBV7-2 and TRBJ2-1, with 11 nucleotides matching TRBD2. The germline V gene encodes CDR1 SGHTA and CDR2 FQGNSA. V lost 4 bases, J lost 8 bases, and 10 bases stayed unmatched. The CDR3 extends over 16 amino acids. This CDR3 reads CASSSLRTSGGDEQFF. For the CDR3, the DNA is TGTGCCAGCAGCTCCCTGCGTACTAGCGGGGGTGATGAGCAGTTCTTC.